The rows below give T cell receptor beta chains drawn from one sample of a study of blood T cell dynamics during melanoma immunotherapy. The table came from immunoSEQ multiplex PCR; TCRdb's copy has only in-frame clones and leaves some out. The sample lists roughly 15,000 clones, 70% to 90% seen once, with around 5.3% in the top ten. Sequences were derived from blood, sampled from a patient treated with checkpoint blockade. These receptors were collected from a human donor with melanoma. Both conserved end residues are part of each CDR3. D genes are given only for firm matches. Only part of the rows carry a size: once, few, many, or a class if the clone is expanded.

CDR3 DNA	CDR3 protein	J gene	V gene	clone size	D gene
TGTGCCAGTGGAACGAGGACAGGCTTCGAGCAGTACTTC	CASGTRTGFEQYF	TRBJ2-7	TRBV19	NA	TRBD1
TGTGCCAGCAGCCAGGTCGCGGGATGGGTCGAGCAGTACTTC	CASSQVAGWVEQYF	TRBJ2-7	TRBV11-3	NA	NA
TGTGCCAGCAGTTGGACCGCGAGGGGGGATACGCAGTATTTT	CASSWTARGDTQYF	TRBJ2-3	TRBV6-5	once	NA
TGCGCCAGCAGCCAAGGCCAAGCGGGAGGCACAGATACGCAGTATTTT	CASSQGQAGGTDTQYF	TRBJ2-3	TRBV4-3	NA	TRBD2
TGTGCCAGCAGCCCTAATTTCGGGAACTATGGCTACACCTTC	CASSPNFGNYGYTF	TRBJ1-2	TRBV7-9	few	NA
TGTGCCAGCAGCTCCAATCCAACACCTAGCACAGATACGCAGTATTTT	CASSSNPTPSTDTQYF	TRBJ2-3	TRBV5-4	NA	NA
TGTGCCAGCAGCCTTACAGGGGTCGAGCAGTACTTC	CASSLTGVEQYF	TRBJ2-7	TRBV7-2	NA	TRBD1
TGTGCTAGTGGTGCCGGTCGCCTGAATGAAAAACTGTTTTTT	CASGAGRLNEKLFF	TRBJ1-4	TRBV12-5	NA	NA
TGCAGTGCTAGTTCCCTGCGTGAGCAGTTCTTC	CSASSLREQFF	TRBJ2-1	TRBV20-1	NA	NA
TGTGCCAGCAGTCGACTAGCGACAAACACAGATACGCAGTATTTT	CASSRLATNTDTQYF	TRBJ2-3	TRBV6-5	NA	TRBD2